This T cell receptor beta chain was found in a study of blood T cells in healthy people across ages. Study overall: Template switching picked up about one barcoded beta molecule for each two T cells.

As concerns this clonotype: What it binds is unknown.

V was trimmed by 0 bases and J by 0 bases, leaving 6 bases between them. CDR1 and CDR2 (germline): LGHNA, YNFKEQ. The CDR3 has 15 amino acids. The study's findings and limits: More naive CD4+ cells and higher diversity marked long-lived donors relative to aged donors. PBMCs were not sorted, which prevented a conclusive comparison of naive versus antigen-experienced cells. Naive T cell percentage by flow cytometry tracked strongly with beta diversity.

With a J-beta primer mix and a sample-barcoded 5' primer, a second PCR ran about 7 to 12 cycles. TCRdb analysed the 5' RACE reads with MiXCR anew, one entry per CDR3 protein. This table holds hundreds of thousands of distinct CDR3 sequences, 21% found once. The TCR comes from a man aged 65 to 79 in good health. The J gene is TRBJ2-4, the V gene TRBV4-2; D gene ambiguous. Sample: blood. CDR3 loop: CASSQDGKAKNIQYF. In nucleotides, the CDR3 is TGTGCCAGCAGCCAAGATGGGAAAGCCAAAAACATTCAGTACTTC.